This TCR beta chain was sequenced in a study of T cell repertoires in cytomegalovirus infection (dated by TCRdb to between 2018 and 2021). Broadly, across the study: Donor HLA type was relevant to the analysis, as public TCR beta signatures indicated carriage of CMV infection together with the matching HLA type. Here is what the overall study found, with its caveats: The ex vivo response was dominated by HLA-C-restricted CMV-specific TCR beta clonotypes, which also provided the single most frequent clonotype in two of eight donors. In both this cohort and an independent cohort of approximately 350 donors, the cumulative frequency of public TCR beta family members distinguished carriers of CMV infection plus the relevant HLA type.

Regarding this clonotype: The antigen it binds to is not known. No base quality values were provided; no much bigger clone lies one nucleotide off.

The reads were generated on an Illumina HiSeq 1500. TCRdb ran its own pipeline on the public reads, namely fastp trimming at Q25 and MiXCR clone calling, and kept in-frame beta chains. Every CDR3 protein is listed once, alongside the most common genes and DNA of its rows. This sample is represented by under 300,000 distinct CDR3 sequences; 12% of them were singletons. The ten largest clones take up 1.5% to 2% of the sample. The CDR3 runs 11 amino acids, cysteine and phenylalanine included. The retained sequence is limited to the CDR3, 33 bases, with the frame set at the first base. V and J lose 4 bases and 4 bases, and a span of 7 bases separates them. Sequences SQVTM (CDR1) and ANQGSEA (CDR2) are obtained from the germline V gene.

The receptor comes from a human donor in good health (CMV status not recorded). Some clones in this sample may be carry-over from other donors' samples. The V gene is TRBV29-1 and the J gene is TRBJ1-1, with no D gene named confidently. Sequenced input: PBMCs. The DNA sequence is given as TGCAGCGTTGCCCGGTCCACTGAAGCTTTCTTT. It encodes CSVARSTEAFF. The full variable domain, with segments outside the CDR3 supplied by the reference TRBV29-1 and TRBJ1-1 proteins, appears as SAVISQKPSRDICQRGTSLTIQCQVDSQVTMMFWYRQQPGQSLTLIATANQGSEATYESGFVIDKFPISRPNLTFSTLTVSNMSPEDSSIYLCSVARSTEAFFGQGTRLTVV.